This TCR beta chain was sequenced in a study of cytomegalovirus exposure and HLA in healthy donors. This table comes from immunoSEQ multiplex PCR, and its TCRdb copy is limited to in-frame clones, with some not included. The table has 90,000 to 120,000 clones, around 82% seen once. General study findings and limits: Rarity held for most TCR sequences, but there were some public TCRs that occurred in many donors. One later analysis, an examination of the 90 to 150 validation repertoires, found that first-cohort TCR clusters tended to co-occur in them. In vitro data verified a few CMV-associated chains as specific for CMV antigens.

This clone was picked up a small number of times. Its antigen is still unknown. The CDR3 runs to 14 residues. Germline CDR1 SEHNR, CDR2 FQNEAQ (reference sequence). Trimming removed 5 bases from V and 5 bases from J, with 15 bases in between. This TCR was sampled from a woman under 30 in good health and CMV-seronegative. This sequence joins TRBV7-9 and TRBJ1-2; D gene uncertain. The sequenced sample was PBMCs. Here the CDR3 reads CASSPRAGVYGYTF. The CDR3 DNA sequence: TGTGCCAGCAGCCCCCGGGCGGGCGTGTATGGCTACACCTTC.